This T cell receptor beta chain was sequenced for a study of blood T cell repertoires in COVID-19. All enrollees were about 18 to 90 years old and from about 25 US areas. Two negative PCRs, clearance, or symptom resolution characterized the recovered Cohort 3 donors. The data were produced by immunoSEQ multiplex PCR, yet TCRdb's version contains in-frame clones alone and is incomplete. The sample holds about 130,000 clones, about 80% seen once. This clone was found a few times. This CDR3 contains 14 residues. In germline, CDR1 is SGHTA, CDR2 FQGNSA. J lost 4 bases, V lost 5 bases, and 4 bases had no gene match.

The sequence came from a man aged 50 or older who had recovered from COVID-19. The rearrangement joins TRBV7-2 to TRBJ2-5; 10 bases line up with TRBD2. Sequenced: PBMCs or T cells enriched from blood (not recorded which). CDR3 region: CASSQRLAGETQYF. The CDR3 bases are TGTGCCAGCAGCCAGCGACTAGCGGGAGAGACCCAGTACTTC.